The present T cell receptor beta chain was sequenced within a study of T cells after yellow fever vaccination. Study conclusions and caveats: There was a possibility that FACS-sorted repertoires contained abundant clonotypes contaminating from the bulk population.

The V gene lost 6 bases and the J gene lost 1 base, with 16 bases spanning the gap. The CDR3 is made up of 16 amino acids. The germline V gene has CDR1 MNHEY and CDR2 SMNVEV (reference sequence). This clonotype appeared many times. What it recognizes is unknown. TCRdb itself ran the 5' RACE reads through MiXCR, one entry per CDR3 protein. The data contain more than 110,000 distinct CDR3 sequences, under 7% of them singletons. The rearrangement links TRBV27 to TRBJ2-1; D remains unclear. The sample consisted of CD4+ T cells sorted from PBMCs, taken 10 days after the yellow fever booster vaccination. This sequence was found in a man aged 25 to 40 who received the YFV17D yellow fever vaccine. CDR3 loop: CASSFISVGSYNEQFF. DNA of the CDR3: TGTGCCAGCAGCTTTATAAGCGTAGGTTCCTACAATGAGCAGTTCTTC.